These 16 T cell receptor beta chains originate from one sample sequenced in a study of OX40 agonist ivuxolimab in advanced cancers. Measured with immunoSEQ multiplex PCR; TCRdb has only the in-frame clones, and not every one. The sample contains around 92,000 clones, around four fifths of which appear only once. The material sequenced was CD4+ or CD8+ T cells sorted from blood, taken in a trial of the OX40 agonist ivuxolimab. These receptors all come from an adult with an advanced solid tumor such as melanoma, head and neck, liver or kidney cancer.

The J gene is TRBJ1-6, the V gene TRBV27; D gene unclear. The length of the CDR3 is 12 residues. Germline loops: CDR1 MNHEY, CDR2 SMNVEV (reference sequence). The germline V and J ends were trimmed by 5 bases and 3 bases, with 2 bases remaining between them. The DNA for the CDR3 is TGTGCCAGCAGTATCTATAATTCACCCCTCCACTTT. Encoded protein: CASSIYNSPLHF.

This chain links TRBV10-3 with TRBJ2-1, with D perhaps matching TRBD1 (6 bases). Germline V CDR1 and CDR2: ENHRY, SYGVKD. V was trimmed by 11 bases and J by 2 bases, leaving 16 bases between them. The CDR3 sequence is 14 residues long. This chain's CDR3 is CASSDRQAYNEQFF. For the CDR3, the DNA is TGTGCCTCATCGGACAGACAAGCCTACAATGAGCAGTTCTTC.

As for this clone: The sample carries other DNA sequences with the same CDR3. CDR3 bases: TGTGCCAGCAGTCGACAGGGGGCAGAGACCCAGTACTTC. Amino acids: CASSRQGAETQYF. The chain combines TRBV28 with TRBJ2-5; 10 bases agree with TRBD1. The junction had 1 base not matched to a gene; V was cut back by 5 bases and J by 4 bases. The CDR3 is 13 residues long. Germline CDR1 reads MDHEN; CDR2 reads SYDVKM.

The chain recombines TRBV28 with TRBJ1-2; 7 nucleotides line up with TRBD1. Trimming cost V 3 bases and J 8 bases; bases outside gene matches: 12. The length of the CDR3 is 15 residues. CDR1 MDHEN and CDR2 SYDVKM come from the germline V gene. CDR3 amino acids: CASSFPAGGASGYTF. The CDR3 DNA is TGTGCCAGCAGTTTCCCAGCAGGGGGGGCCTCCGGCTACACCTTC.

The chain employs TRBV5-1 and TRBJ2-1, with 7 bases identical to TRBD1. The CDR3 sequence is 16 residues long. In germline, CDR1 is SGHRS, CDR2 YFSETQ. V gave up 0 bases and J gave up 5 bases; unmatched junction bases: 8. The CDR3 sequence is CASSLEGQHNNNEQFF. The CDR3 DNA follows: TGCGCCAGCAGCTTGGAGGGACAGCACAATAACAATGAGCAGTTCTTC. Filled out from reference TRBV5-1 and TRBJ2-1, the complete variable domain reads KAGVTQTPRYLIKTRGQQVTLSCSPISGHRSVSWYQQTPGQGLQFLFEYFSETQRNKGNFPGRFSGRQFSNSRSEMNVSTLELGDSALYLCASSLEGQHNNNEQFFGPGTRLTVL.

The V gene is TRBV6-5, the J gene TRBJ1-5; D gene uncertain. The ends were cut back, 6 bases at V and 3 bases at J, with 9 bases in the middle. This CDR3 region has 13 residues. Germline loops: CDR1 MNHEY, CDR2 SVGAGI. In nucleotides, the CDR3 is TGTGCCAGCAGCTCCCGTTCCAATCAGCCCCAGCATTTT. Translation: CASSSRSNQPQHF.

This sequence joins TRBV11-2 and TRBJ2-3, with a possible D match to TRBD2 (6 bases). The CDR3 consists of 15 residues. From germline, CDR1 is SGHAT and CDR2 FQNNGV. Trimming stripped 4 bases from V and 6 bases from J, with 17 bases between. The CDR3 DNA is TGTGCCAGCAGCTCGTATACCGCGGGGTTGGATACGCAGTATTTT. This sequence encodes CASSSYTAGLDTQYF.

The chain carries TRBV29-1 and TRBJ1-1, with D perhaps TRBD1 (5 bases). Germline lookup yields CDR1 SQVTM and CDR2 ANQGSEA. This CDR3 spans 12 amino acids. Trimming left V 6 bases short and J 6 bases short, with 14 bases between. CDR3 amino acids: CSVVGHGSEAFF. CDR3 bases: TGCAGCGTCGTCGGACATGGATCTGAAGCTTTCTTT.

The chain couples TRBV25-1 to TRBJ1-4, with 7 bases lining up with TRBD1. This CDR3 spans 13 amino acids. The V segment lost 4 bases and the J segment 7 bases; nucleotides outside the gene matches: 3. Per germline, CDR1 MGHDK and CDR2 SYGVNS. The CDR3 region has the DNA TGTGCCAGCAGTGTGACAGGGAGTGAAAAACTGTTTTTT. It codes for CASSVTGSEKLFF.

The chain carries TRBV5-8 and TRBJ1-1, with D possibly being TRBD1 (6 bases). The CDR3 sequence is 17 residues long. CDR1 and CDR2 from the germline V gene are SGHTS and YDEGEE. The V gene lost 2 bases and the J gene lost 1 base, with 18 bases spanning the gap. CDR3 residues: CASSFLTGSGANTEAFF. Here the CDR3 DNA reads TGTGCCAGCAGCTTTCTTACAGGGAGTGGGGCGAACACTGAAGCTTTCTTT.

The gene calls are TRBV5-4 and TRBJ1-3; no firm D call. The germline gives CDR1 SGHNT, CDR2 YYREEE (reference sequence). V lost 0 bases and J 4 bases, leaving 8 bases between the germline ends. The CDR3 has 14 residues. DNA for the CDR3: TGTGCCAGCAGCTTGGTTGGCCAGGGAAACACCATATATTTT. Its translation: CASSLVGQGNTIYF. The full variable domain, completed using reference TRBV5-4 and TRBJ1-3, is ETGVTQSPTHLIKTRGQQVTLRCSSQSGHNTVSWYQQALGQGPQFIFQYYREEENGRGNFPPRFSGLQFPNYSSELNVNALELDDSALYLCASSLVGQGNTIYFGEGSWLTVV.

DNA of the CDR3: TGTGCCAGCAGTTTCTCCGGGGCTGGAGATACGCAGTATTTT. Its translation: CASSFSGAGDTQYF. The chain combines TRBV27 with TRBJ2-3, with D perhaps given as TRBD1 or TRBD2 (5 bases each). This CDR3 contains 14 residues. Germline V gives CDR1 MNHEY, CDR2 SMNVEV (reference sequence). Deletions cut 3 bases from V and 5 bases from J, with 12 bases between.

The chain has TRBV7-6 and TRBJ2-3, with D possibly TRBD1 on 6 matching bases. The V end was cut by 3 bases, the J end by 0 bases, with 10 bases between. Germline-derived CDR1 and CDR2 are SGHVS and FNYEAQ. CDR3 length: 15 residues. The CDR3 region is CASSFPQGSTDTQYF. The CDR3 DNA reads TGTGCCAGCAGCTTTCCACAGGGCAGCACAGATACGCAGTATTTT.

This clone was counted once. The chain carries TRBV18 and TRBJ1-5; D uncertain. The germline V and J ends were trimmed by 3 bases and 5 bases, with 14 bases remaining between them. The CDR3 has 15 amino acids. Germline V gene sequence: CDR1 KGHSH, CDR2 LQKENI. CDR3 sequence reads: CASSPIHSPDQPQHF. The CDR3 nucleotides are TGTGCCAGCTCACCGATACATTCTCCTGATCAGCCCCAGCATTTT. Supplemented by reference TRBV18 and TRBJ1-5, the full variable domain reads NAGVMQNPRHLVRRRGQEARLRCSPMKGHSHVYWYRQLPEEGLKFMVYLQKENIIDESGMPKERFSAEFPKEGPSILRIQQVVRGDSAAYFCASSPIHSPDQPQHFGDGTRLSIL.

The chain is built from TRBV25-1 and TRBJ1-2; 8 positions match TRBD1. The CDR3 covers 13 residues. Trimming took 8 bases from V and 2 from J; bases not matched to a gene: 4. Germline V CDR1 and CDR2: MGHDK, SYGVNS. CDR3 DNA: TGTGCCAGCTCCCGGACAGGGAACTATGGCTACACCTTC. Protein sequence: CASSRTGNYGYTF.

The genes are TRBV29-1 and TRBJ1-2, with D tentatively TRBD1 (6 bases). The ends were cut back, 7 bases at V and 8 bases at J, with 17 bases in the middle. Looked up from germline, CDR1 is SQVTM and CDR2 is ANQGSEA. The CDR3 totals 12 residues. CDR3 sequence: CSDFRVGGGYTF. The CDR3 region has the DNA TGCAGCGACTTCAGGGTGGGGGGCGGCTACACCTTC.